This is a list of T cell receptor beta chains from one sample in a study of T cells in tuberculosis. The protocol was immunoSEQ multiplex PCR, while the TCRdb copy is restricted to in-frame clones and leaves out a portion. This sample has roughly 32,000 clones; approximately 93% occur once, and the top ten carry over 10%. The material sequenced was PBMCs, taken at tuberculosis diagnosis. Every receptor here comes from an adult with tuberculosis. CDR3s include the opening cysteine and the closing phenylalanine or tryptophan. D genes are given only for firm matches. Clone sizes are given selectively: once, few, many, or a class where the clone is expanded.

>NA|TRBJ1-5|NA|TRBV2
TGTGCCAGCAGCCATAGGACAGCGAATCAGCCCCAGCATTTT
CASSHRTANQPQHF
>few|TRBJ2-2|TRBD2|TRBV6-5
TGTGCCAGCCAAAGACTAGCGGGAGCCGGGGAGCTGTTTTTT
CASQRLAGAGELFF
>NA|TRBJ2-5|NA|TRBV11-2
TGTGCCAGCCAAGCGGAGGGGCTAGGCCCTTTCCAAGAGACCCAGTACTTC
CASQAEGLGPFQETQYF
>NA|TRBJ2-3|TRBD2|TRBV13
TGTGCCAGCAGCTCCCGACTAGCGGCTAGCACAGATACGCAGTATTTT
CASSSRLAASTDTQYF
>NA|TRBJ2-7|NA|TRBV27
TGTGCCAGCAGTTTAAGTGGCCAGGGGACCTACGAGCAGTACTTC
CASSLSGQGTYEQYF
>NA|TRBJ2-3|NA|TRBV19
TGTGCCAGTCAGGACACGACAGATACGCAGTATTTT
CASQDTTDTQYF
>NA|TRBJ2-1|TRBD2|TRBV28
TGTGCCAGCAGTTCCACCGGGACTAGCGAGAATGAGCAGTTCTTC
CASSSTGTSENEQFF
>NA|TRBJ2-1|TRBD2|TRBV5-6
TGTGCCAGCAGTTTGACTAGCGGGTTGTACAATGAGCAGTTCTTC
CASSLTSGLYNEQFF
>NA|TRBJ2-1|TRBD1|TRBV6-1
TGTGCCAGCAGTGACCGACAGGGGGTCGATGAGCAGTTCTTC
CASSDRQGVDEQFF
>NA|TRBJ2-7|TRBD1|TRBV12-5
TGTGCTAGTGGTTCCGGACAGGGGGCGTACGAGCAGTACTTC
CASGSGQGAYEQYF
>NA|TRBJ1-2|NA|TRBV27
TGTGCCAGCAGTTTGGAGGGCTCCTATGGCTACACCTTC
CASSLEGSYGYTF
>once|TRBJ1-1|NA|TRBV29-1
TGCAGCGTTTGGCCAGGGAAATTGGACACTGAAGCTTTCTTT
CSVWPGKLDTEAFF
>NA|TRBJ2-5|TRBD2|TRBV13
TGTGCCAGCAGCTTACGCGGGGGAGAGACCCAGTACTTC
CASSLRGGETQYF
>NA|TRBJ1-2|NA|TRBV30
TGTGCCTGGAGTGACGGGGGCTATGGCTACACCTTC
CAWSDGGYGYTF
>NA|TRBJ2-7|TRBD1|TRBV12-5
TGTGCTAGTGGTTTGGTACAGCAGGGGGCTGTCCGCGAGCAGTACTTC
CASGLVQQGAVREQYF
>NA|TRBJ2-7|NA|TRBV15
TGTGCCACCAGCTCCCGGGGCTACGAGCAGTACTTC
CATSSRGYEQYF
>NA|TRBJ2-1|TRBD2|TRBV27
TGTGCCTGCTCACTAGCGGGAGTCGGCAATGAGCAGTTCTTC
CACSLAGVGNEQFF
>NA|TRBJ1-2|TRBD1|TRBV6-6
TGTGCCAGCAGTTACGGGGGACAGGGGTGGACCGCGGGCTACACCTTC
CASSYGGQGWTAGYTF
>NA|TRBJ1-2|TRBD1|TRBV5-1
TGCGCCAGCAGCTTGACAGGGGGATATATAGATGGCTACACCTTC
CASSLTGGYIDGYTF
>NA|TRBJ1-1|NA|TRBV9
TGTGCCAGCAGCGTAAGCGGGGGGACGGGGAACACTGAAGCTTTCTTT
CASSVSGGTGNTEAFF
>few|TRBJ2-2|NA|TRBV7-6
TGTGCCAGCAGCTCCCTTGAGGGCACCGGGGAGCTGTTTTTT
CASSSLEGTGELFF
>NA|TRBJ2-7|TRBD1|TRBV20-1
TGCAGTGCTAGGGACAGGGAAGAGTACTTC
CSARDREEYF
>NA|TRBJ1-5|NA|TRBV5-3
TGTGCCAGAAGCTCGCTGACGAGGTACAATCAGCCCCAGCATTTT
CARSSLTRYNQPQHF
>NA|TRBJ1-2|TRBD1|TRBV5-6
TGTGCCAGCAGCTTCGACAGGGGGCAACGGGGCTACACCTTC
CASSFDRGQRGYTF
>once|TRBJ2-1|NA|TRBV10-2
TGCGCCAGCAGCGATACTAGAGCCTACTACAATGAGCAGTTCTTC
CASSDTRAYYNEQFF
>NA|TRBJ1-5|TRBD1|TRBV7-8
TGTGCCAGCACCAACCGGGACAGGTATAGCAATCAGCCCCAGCATTTT
CASTNRDRYSNQPQHF
>NA|TRBJ2-7|NA|TRBV4-1
TGCGCCAGCAGCCAAGATAAAACCTACGAGCAGTACTTC
CASSQDKTYEQYF
>NA|TRBJ2-7|NA|TRBV10-3
TGTGCCATCAGTGGGCAGGGTCCCTACGAGCAGTACTTC
CAISGQGPYEQYF
>NA|TRBJ1-1|NA|TRBV19
TGTGCCAGTAGTCCCGGGGGAGGCAGAGGCGGGAACACTGAAGCTTTCTTT
CASSPGGGRGGNTEAFF
>NA|TRBJ2-3|TRBD2|TRBV9
TGTGCCAGCAGCGTAGCTGTTCTAGCGGGGGGCGTCACAGATACGCAGTATTTT
CASSVAVLAGGVTDTQYF
>NA|TRBJ1-1|TRBD1|TRBV6-1
TGTGCCAGCAGTACTTCCGGGACAGGGATGTCTGAAGCTTTCTTT
CASSTSGTGMSEAFF
>NA|TRBJ2-1|NA|TRBV7-3
TGTGCCAGCAGCTTACTTCCCTCGACAGGCGCTAAGCAGTTCTTC
CASSLLPSTGAKQFF
>once|TRBJ2-7|NA|TRBV27
TGTGCCAGCAGTGTAAACAGGGTTGCTAACGAGCAGTACTTC
CASSVNRVANEQYF
>NA|TRBJ2-5|NA|TRBV12-5
TGTGCTAGTGGCTCCGGGAACCTTGGGGAGACCCAGTACTTC
CASGSGNLGETQYF
>NA|TRBJ1-5|TRBD1|TRBV19
TGTGCCAGTAGACCGCAGGGGGCTGGCAATCAGCCCCAGCATTTT
CASRPQGAGNQPQHF
>NA|TRBJ2-7|NA|TRBV2
TGTGCCAGCAGTGAAGGAGCAGGGGTGAGCTCCTACGAGCAGTACTTC
CASSEGAGVSSYEQYF
>NA|TRBJ1-1|TRBD1|TRBV5-1
TGCGCCAGTCGACAGGGGGCAGGGACTGAAGCTTTCTTT
CASRQGAGTEAFF
>NA|TRBJ1-4|NA|TRBV6-5
TGTGCCAGCAGTTACTACGGGGCAACTAATGAAAAACTGTTTTTT
CASSYYGATNEKLFF
>NA|TRBJ2-7|TRBD2|TRBV14
TGTGCCAGCAGCCCACAAATCGGGACTAGCGGGAGGGCCTACGAGCAGTACTTC
CASSPQIGTSGRAYEQYF
>once|TRBJ2-1|TRBD1|TRBV13
TGTGCCAGCAGCATGCGGGACAGGGGCTACAATGAGCAGTTCTTC
CASSMRDRGYNEQFF
>NA|TRBJ2-1|NA|TRBV6-5
TGTGCCAGCAGTTACTCGAGAAACAATGAGCAGTTCTTC
CASSYSRNNEQFF
>NA|TRBJ1-2|NA|TRBV14
TGTGCCAGCAGCCAAATTTCGGCAGGGAATCCTTTTGGCGGCTACACCTTC
CASSQISAGNPFGGYTF